This T cell receptor beta chain was identified during a study of blood T cell repertoires in COVID-19. Per the authors' pipeline: Reference gene primers were amplified, and this amplification served to estimate nucleated cell counts. TCRdb's table, derived via immunoSEQ multiplex PCR, lists solely in-frame clones and lacks some. The D gene and trimming were derived from the DNA, and the V and J assignments and clone size from that table. The table lists approximately 200,000 clones, around 89% of them singletons. Comment on this clone: This CDR3 is also generated by other DNA sequences in the sample.

V lost 4 bases to trimming and J lost 5 bases, with 6 bases between them. Germline V gives CDR1 SEHNR, CDR2 FQNEAQ (reference sequence). There are 12 residues in the CDR3. This TCR was sampled from a woman aged 25 to 45 with acute or convalescent COVID-19. The sequenced sample was peripheral blood. This chain joins TRBV7-9 and TRBJ1-5; D is uncertain. The chain's CDR3 is CASSYRDQPQHF. CDR3 nucleotide sequence: TGTGCCAGCAGCTACCGGGATCAGCCCCAGCATTTT.